This T cell receptor beta chain came from a study of cytomegalovirus exposure and HLA in healthy donors. Whole-study findings and limits: More clonal expansion characterized HLA-associated TCR beta chains than equally common others in a later analysis. A classifier reportedly called cytomegalovirus status with high sensitivity and specificity. A missense DCLRE1C variant was associated with V- and J-gene trimming of TCR beta chains in a later analysis, and an independent cohort replicated the association.

Primers included in the PCR were 60 Vbeta and 13 Jbeta primers. Sequencing used immunoSEQ multiplex PCR; TCRdb keeps in-frame clones, though not all of them. The data show nearly 200,000 clones, about nine tenths seen once. This CDR3 has 17 amino acids. CDR1 and CDR2 (germline): SGHDN, FVKESK. V lost 4 bases to trimming and J lost 5 bases; unmatched junction nucleotides: 8. Unrecorded immune exposures were likely, despite nominal health at sampling. On this clone itself: Antigen: not known.

This rearrangement joins TRBV14 to TRBJ2-1; 13 bases agree with TRBD2. The sequencing input was PBMCs. The TCR was taken from a man aged 30 to 45 in good health and CMV-seronegative. The DNA of the CDR3 is TGTGCCAGCAGCCCCCGGGGACTAGCGGGACTGAACAATGAGCAGTTCTTC. Protein sequence: CASSPRGLAGLNNEQFF.